This TCR beta chain stems from a study of shared clonotypes between healthy human individuals. TCRdb keeps only in-frame clones here, not all; method: immunoSEQ multiplex PCR. Counted here are some 1,600,000 clones, nearly 99% occurring once; the ten biggest clones make up roughly 0.45%. The germline V gene encodes CDR1 SGDLS and CDR2 YYNGEE. There are 15 residues in the CDR3. V trimming: 0 bases; J trimming: 5 bases; junction bases outside the gene matches: 4. Donors, healthy HIV-negative adults, lacked recent acute infections or vaccinations. The gene calls are TRBV9 and TRBJ2-1; 8 bases fit TRBD2. The TCR sequence derives from a man aged 25 to 45 in good health. Input material: naive CD4+ T cells sorted from blood. Indicated subset: CD45RA+ positively selected. CDR3 sequence: CASSVVAGLDNEQFF. CDR3 in DNA: TGTGCCAGCAGCGTAGTAGCGGGACTCGACAATGAGCAGTTCTTC.